The TCR beta chain described here comes from a study of blood T cell repertoires in COVID-19. About the research overall: Samples of COVID-19 (acute and convalescent) were obtained from the United States, Italy and Spain.

TCRdb's copy holds only in-frame clones and misses some; the assay was immunoSEQ multiplex PCR. The table lists 250,000 to 350,000 clones, nearly 90% of them singletons. Germline V gives CDR1 SNHLY, CDR2 FYNNEI. This CDR3 comprises 17 residues. V trimming: 7 bases; J trimming: 1 base; junction bases outside the gene matches: 12. Participants' own reports of clinical history determined their cohort assignment. Notes on this clone: Since no conserved phenylalanine or tryptophan closes the CDR3, a read error is the likely cause.

The chain has TRBV2 and TRBJ1-1; TRBD1 agrees at 10 bases. This receptor was obtained from a woman aged 45-65 years who had been exposed to COVID-19. Sequenced input: PBMCs or T cells enriched from blood (not recorded which). CDR3 DNA: TGTGCCAGCAATAGGGACAGGGGAGTCTCGGGGAACACTGAAGCTTTCCTT. Its translation: CASNRDRGVSGNTEAFL.